What follows are 16 T cell receptor beta chains derived from one specimen sequenced in a study of beta chain features in type 1 diabetes. Reverse transcribing all isolated RNA meant expressed TCRB transcripts were sequenced. Data came from immunoSEQ multiplex PCR; TCRdb stores just in-frame clones and leaves some out. The repertoire holds 200,000 to 300,000 clones, around 21% seen once, with 0.028% in the top ten. No antigen is known for these receptors. Findings of the study overall: TCRB CDR3s from Type 1 diabetes patients were moderately but significantly shorter in all four CD4+ subsets.

Sequenced: naive CD4+ T cells from blood. These receptors originate from a woman between 35 and 50 years old with type 1 diabetes.

The V gene is TRBV5-1, the J gene TRBJ1-6; D call uncertain. The CDR3 runs to 12 residues. Trimming left V 0 bases short and J 8 bases short, with 3 bases between. From germline, CDR1 is SGHRS and CDR2 YFSETQ. The DNA for the CDR3 is TGCGCCAGCAGCTTGGTAGATTCACCCCTCCACTTT. Amino acid sequence: CASSLVDSPLHF.

The V and J genes are TRBV9 and TRBJ2-1; 10 bases fit TRBD1. The length of the CDR3 is 16 residues. From germline, CDR1 is SGDLS and CDR2 YYNGEE. V lost 0 bases, J lost 3 bases, and 3 bases stayed unmatched. CDR3 DNA: TGTGCCAGCAGCGTAGAGGGACAGGGGTTCTACAATGAGCAGTTCTTC. Its translation is CASSVEGQGFYNEQFF.

The V gene is TRBV9, the J gene TRBJ2-2; no clear D. In germline, CDR1 is SGDLS, CDR2 YYNGEE. V was pared by 6 bases and J by 4 bases, with 4 bases between. The CDR3 runs to 11 residues. The CDR3 loop is CASTGTGELFF. The CDR3 bases are TGTGCCAGCACCGGCACCGGGGAGCTGTTTTTT.

This clone was found once. The V and J genes are TRBV13 and TRBJ1-1; D might be TRBD1 (6 bases). Germline lookup yields CDR1 PRHDT and CDR2 FYEKMQ (reference sequence). The CDR3 is made up of 16 amino acids. Trimming removed 3 bases at V and 1 base at J, with 15 bases between. The CDR3 coding sequence is TGTGCCAGCAGCTTGATGGCAAACAGGGCGAACACTGAAGCTTTCTTT. Its protein product is CASSLMANRANTEAFF.

There are a few counts of this clone. The J gene is TRBJ2-7, the V gene TRBV29-1, with 7 bases lining up with TRBD1. Per germline, CDR1 SQVTM and CDR2 ANQGSEA. Trimming took 4 bases from V and 7 from J; bases not matched to a gene: 7. This CDR3 has 12 residues. CDR3 region: CSVVPGTEEQYF. CDR3 sequence (DNA): TGCAGCGTTGTGCCCGGGACAGAAGAGCAGTACTTC.

This chain joins TRBV25-1 and TRBJ1-2, with 7 positions matching TRBD1. Germline values: CDR1 MGHDK, CDR2 SYGVNS. This CDR3 comprises 12 residues. With 5 bases clipped from V and 4 bases from J, the junction kept 1 base outside the gene matches. The CDR3 loop is CASSRDSYGYTF. CDR3 nucleotides: TGTGCCAGCAGTAGGGACAGCTATGGCTACACCTTC.

This clone turned up a few times. CDR3 protein: CASSPKDRGIPEQYF. The CDR3, as DNA: TGTGCCAGCAGCCCGAAGGACAGGGGGATTCCCGAGCAGTACTTC. This chain joins TRBV5-4 and TRBJ2-7; 10 nucleotides match TRBD1. The germline V gene encodes CDR1 SGHNT and CDR2 YYREEE (reference sequence). This CDR3 is built from 15 residues. The V and J ends lost 4 bases and 6 bases, in that order; junction bases with no gene match: 10.

This chain links TRBV9 with TRBJ2-1, with a possible D match to TRBD2 (5 bases). Trimming shortened V by 2 bases and J by 5 bases, and 11 bases separated the two germline ends. The CDR3 sequence is 14 residues long. The V gene's germline CDR1 is SGDLS and CDR2 YYNGEE. CDR3 DNA: TGTGCCAGCAGCGTGACTACTGGGAACAATGAGCAGTTCTTC. This codes for CASSVTTGNNEQFF.

The chain carries TRBV27 and TRBJ2-2; 9 bases are a match to TRBD1. Germline CDR1 is MNHEY and CDR2 is SMNVEV (reference sequence). After removal of 3 bases from V and 3 bases from J, the junction contained 5 bases not matched to a gene. The CDR3 length is 16 residues. CDR3 DNA: TGTGCCAGCAGTTTCCTAGGGACAGGGTACACCGGGGAGCTGTTTTTT. It codes for CASSFLGTGYTGELFF.

Here the CDR3 reads CASSSPGQGLTGELFF. The CDR3 bases are TGTGCCAGCAGTTCACCGGGACAGGGTTTGACCGGGGAGCTGTTTTTT. The gene calls are TRBV27 and TRBJ2-2; TRBD1 agrees at 9 bases. CDR1 MNHEY and CDR2 SMNVEV come from the germline V gene (reference sequence). With V trimmed by 4 bases and J by 5 bases, 8 bases remained unmatched. CDR3 size: 16 residues.

The V gene is TRBV14, the J gene TRBJ1-5; D gene unclear. In germline, CDR1 is SGHDN, CDR2 FVKESK. With 2 bases removed from V and 7 bases from J, the gap between germline ends came to 12 bases. The CDR3 runs 14 residues. The CDR3 nucleotides read TGTGCCAGCAGCCAAACGGGATGGGAGCAGCCCCAGCATTTT. Its protein is CASSQTGWEQPQHF. Full variable domain (rest looked up from reference TRBV14 and TRBJ1-5): EAGVTQFPSHSVIEKGQTVTLRCDPISGHDNLYWYRRVMGKEIKFLLHFVKESKQDESGMPNNRFLAERTGGTYSTLKVQPAELEDSGVYFCASSQTGWEQPQHFGDGTRLSIL.

The chain carries TRBV11-3 and TRBJ2-2; tentative D call: TRBD1 (6 bases). Germline values: CDR1 SGHNT, CDR2 YENEEA. The ends were cut back, 5 bases at V and 0 bases at J, with 19 bases in the middle. The CDR3 has 18 amino acids. In DNA form, the CDR3 reads TGTGCCAGCAGCCGAGGGGGTACAGGGTTCTCGAACACCGGGGAGCTGTTTTTT. Its translation is CASSRGGTGFSNTGELFF.

As to this clone: The sample has other DNA sequences that encode this CDR3 too. The rearrangement uses TRBV5-6 and TRBJ2-3; D remains ambiguous. Trimming stripped 2 bases from V and 1 base from J, with 5 bases between. Germline V gene lookup returns CDR1 SGHDT and CDR2 YYEEEE. This CDR3 region has 13 residues. The CDR3: CASSLAGTDTQYF. The CDR3 coding sequence is TGTGCCAGCAGCTTAGCCGGCACAGATACGCAGTATTTT.

This clone has a handful of counts. The chain carries TRBV4-3 and TRBJ1-2; D gene ambiguous. The V gene lost 7 bases and the J gene lost 4 bases, with 16 bases spanning the gap. CDR3 length: 14 residues. Germline loops: CDR1 LGHNA, CDR2 YSLEER. The CDR3, as DNA: TGCGCCAGCACCCCAAGTGGAGTCAGCTATGGCTACACCTTC. Translation gives CASTPSGVSYGYTF.

This chain links TRBV5-1 with TRBJ2-7; 12 bases agree with TRBD2. The V gene end was trimmed by 4 bases and the J gene end by 2 bases; junction bases not matched to a gene: 7. The germline CDR1 and CDR2 sequences are SGHRS and YFSETQ. The length of the CDR3 is 16 residues. Here the CDR3 reads CASSRPGLAGTYEQYF. The CDR3 bases are TGCGCCAGCAGCCGGCCCGGACTAGCGGGGACCTACGAGCAGTACTTC.

This clone was seen only a few times. Other DNA sequences in the sample encode the same CDR3. The chain links TRBV9 to TRBJ1-2; possibly TRBD1 for D (6 bases). This CDR3 comprises 14 residues. Trimming pared 0 bases from V and 2 bases from J, leaving 8 bases between. Germline V gene lookup returns CDR1 SGDLS and CDR2 YYNGEE. As DNA, the CDR3 is TGTGCCAGCAGCGTAGGGGGGCTCAACTATGGCTACACCTTC. Protein product: CASSVGGLNYGYTF.